This T cell receptor (beta chain) was found in a study of blood T cell repertoires in COVID-19. The ends were cut back, 4 bases at V and 7 bases at J, with 19 bases in the middle. The CDR3 totals 15 residues. Germline V gene data show CDR1 as SGHTA and CDR2 as FQGNSA. Profiled with immunoSEQ multiplex PCR; TCRdb holds only in-frame clones, not every one. The table shows about 54,000 clones, with 82% occurring only once. The sequence derives from a human donor in a cohort sampled during active or convalescent COVID-19. Sample: peripheral blood. This chain joins TRBV7-2 and TRBJ1-2; TRBD1 might be the D (6 bases). The CDR3 bases are TGTGCCAGCAGCTCCCCCTTTTTACAGGGCGGTGGCTACACCTTC. Residues: CASSSPFLQGGGYTF.